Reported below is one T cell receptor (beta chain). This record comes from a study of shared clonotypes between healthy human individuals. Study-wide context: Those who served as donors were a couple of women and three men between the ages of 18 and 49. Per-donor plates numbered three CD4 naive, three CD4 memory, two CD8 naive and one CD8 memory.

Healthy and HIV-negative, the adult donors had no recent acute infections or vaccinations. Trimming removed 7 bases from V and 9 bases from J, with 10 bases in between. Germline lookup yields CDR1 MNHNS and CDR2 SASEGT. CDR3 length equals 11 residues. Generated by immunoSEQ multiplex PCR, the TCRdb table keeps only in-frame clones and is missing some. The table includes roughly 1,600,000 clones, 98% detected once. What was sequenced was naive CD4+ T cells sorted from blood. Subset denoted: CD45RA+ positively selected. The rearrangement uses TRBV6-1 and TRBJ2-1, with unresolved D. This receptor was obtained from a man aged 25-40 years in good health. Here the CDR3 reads CASNLALEQFF. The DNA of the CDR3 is TGTGCCAGCAATCTCGCCCTTGAGCAGTTCTTC.